The entry below describes one T cell receptor beta chain. A clone one base away is much larger, so this may be a read error. The sample comes from a study of T-cell reconstitution after alpha-beta-depleted transplantation in children. Molecular barcoding with unique molecular identifiers was used for the TCRbeta library. Via MiXCR, TCRdb re-called the PCR reads, giving one row per CDR3 protein. Altogether 600,000 or so distinct CDR3 sequences are present, 23% being singletons, with the ten largest covering 13% to 15%. The clonotype comes from a boy under two years old who had a stem cell transplant for acute myeloid leukemia, so the T cells may come from the graft donor. The sequencing used PBMCs, mostly from graft donor cells, collected 360 days after TCRalphabeta/CD19-depleted stem cell transplant.

The CDR3 reads CASRLAGGYNEQFF. The CDR3 DNA sequence: TGTGCCAGCAGACTAGCGGGGGGATACAATGAGCAGTTCTTC. The chain is built from TRBV6-1 and TRBJ2-1; 12 bases fit TRBD2. The CDR3 consists of 14 residues. CDR1 is MNHNS and CDR2 is SASEGT in the germline V gene. The ends lost 6 bases at V and 4 bases at J; junction bases unmatched: 1.